Listed below are T cell receptor beta chains from one sample, sequenced in a study of shared clonotypes between healthy human individuals. Sequencing was performed with immunoSEQ multiplex PCR; in TCRdb, only in-frame clones are kept and a portion is missing. The sample has 2 million to 2.5 million clones, approximately 96% seen once. The sequencing input was naive CD4+ T cells sorted from blood. Every receptor here comes from a man younger than 30 in good health. The conserved cysteine and the conserved F or W are not part of the CDR3 here.

AISEFPTSGKNIQY,TRBV10-3
ASSELGYEQY,TRBV2
ASSDWALGYGYT,TRBV2
ASSYWDRGEAF,TRBV6-5
ASSLALGRTDTQY,TRBV7-2
ASSSDWVITNEQF,TRBV11-2
ASLRTGKDEQY,TRBV28
ASNNRRPQGLSGANVLT,TRBV19
ASSYSGVKGNEQF,TRBV6-6
AWGGRIPSYEQY,TRBV30
ASTEDPLGYNEQF,TRBV4-3
AISIIAGGFYEQY,TRBV10-3
ASSQPRETQY,TRBV6-6
ASSHQGNTGELF,TRBV7-9
ASSSDANTGELF,TRBV7-3
ASSSSGQGDEQY,TRBV6-6
ASSPKTWGLLGNTQY,TRBV7-9
ASSRTEIPYNSPLH,TRBV7-2